The rows below give T cell receptor beta chains drawn from one sample of a study of T cells in Graves' hyperthyroidism and ophthalmopathy. TCRdb re-derived calls from the multiplex PCR reads in MiXCR, one entry per CDR3 protein. Among roughly 170,000 distinct CDR3 sequences listed, 15% to 20% were seen once. Sequenced: blood. The receptor set was obtained from a woman between 45 and 60 years old with Graves' hyperthyroidism. Each CDR3 is given with its conserved first and last residue. Fields, in order: V gene, J gene, clone size, CDR3 length, D gene, CDR3 DNA, CDR3 protein. D genes are given only for firm matches. The size entry is marked missing in some rows and otherwise reads once, few, many or a size class.

TRBV11-3,TRBJ1-2,hyperexpanded,10,NA,TGTGCCAGCAGCTTATCCGGCTACACCTTC,CASSLSGYTF
TRBV9,TRBJ2-3,many,13,NA,TGTGCCAGCGGGGGCGGGAGCACAGATACGCAGTATTTT,CASGGGSTDTQYF
TRBV27,TRBJ2-7,many,12,NA,TGTGCCAGCAGTCCCCGGACAGAGGAGCAGTACTTC,CASSPRTEEQYF
TRBV13,TRBJ2-2,NA,15,NA,TGTGCCAGCAGCTTAGGAATAGCGAACACCGGGGAGCTGTTTTTT,CASSLGIANTGELFF
TRBV11-2,TRBJ2-2,many,15,NA,TGTGCCAGCAGCTTGAGTCCCGCGAACACCGGGGAGCTGTTTTTT,CASSLSPANTGELFF
TRBV9,TRBJ1-2,many,16,NA,TGTGCCAGCAGCGTAGTTCGGGGGCCCGGGTCTGAGGACTACACCTTC,CASSVVRGPGSEDYTF
TRBV19,TRBJ1-2,many,14,NA,TGTGCCACCTTTGGGGGTCGACGGAACTATGGCTACACCTTC,CATFGGRRNYGYTF
TRBV6-1,TRBJ1-5,many,15,TRBD1,TGTGCCAGCAGTTACGCGGACAGGGACAATCAGCCCCAGCATTTT,CASSYADRDNQPQHF
TRBV5-1,TRBJ1-5,many,13,NA,TGCGCCAGCAGCTTGAAGGGCGGCCAGCCCCAGCATTTT,CASSLKGGQPQHF
TRBV7-9,TRBJ2-7,many,13,NA,TGTGCCAGCAGCAGAGGGGCGGGCTACGAGCAGTACTTC,CASSRGAGYEQYF
TRBV5-1,TRBJ1-1,few,14,NA,TGCGCCAGTCGTGGAGAGTTTTCTGGCCGAGCAGCTTTCTTT,CASRGEFSGRAAFF
TRBV4-3,TRBJ1-2,once,18,TRBD1,TGCGCCAGCAGCCTGAGTCGTGTATGGACAGGGCAACACTATGGCTACACCTTC,CASSLSRVWTGQHYGYTF
TRBV6-1,TRBJ2-1,NA,16,TRBD2,TGTGCCAGCACCCACGCGCGGGGGAACAGAGACAATGAGCGGTTCTTC,CASTHARGNRDNERFF
TRBV20-1,TRBJ1-2,NA,15,NA,TGCAGTGCTAGAGATTTCGGGCAGCCCAGAGCTGGCTACACCTTC,CSARDFGQPRAGYTF
TRBV9,TRBJ2-1,many,17,TRBD2,TGTGCCAGCAGCGAATCGGGACTAGCGTTCGAATACAATGAGCAGTTCTTC,CASSESGLAFEYNEQFF
TRBV27,TRBJ1-1,NA,15,NA,TGTGCCAGCAGTTTCCTGGGTACAGAGTCCACTGAAGCTTTCTTT,CASSFLGTESTEAFF
TRBV4-1,TRBJ1-3,NA,16,TRBD1,TGCGCCAGCAGCCACCCGGGACAGGGAAAGGGAAACACCATATATTTT,CASSHPGQGKGNTIYF
TRBV11-2,TRBJ2-7,many,18,TRBD1,TGTGCCAGCAGCTTAGGTCCCTTGGGACAGAGAAGCTCCTACGAGCAGTACTTC,CASSLGPLGQRSSYEQYF
TRBV29-1,TRBJ1-2,many,12,TRBD1,TGCAGCGTTGTTACAGGGGGCCATGGCTACACCTTC,CSVVTGGHGYTF
TRBV5-6,TRBJ1-6,NA,16,TRBD1,TGTGCCAGCAGCTTGAGGAGGCAGGGGGCCAATTCACCCCTCCACTTT,CASSLRRQGANSPLHF
TRBV6-2/TRBV6-3,TRBJ1-2,many,14,NA,TGTGCCAGCAAGTGGGACGCTTCTAACTATGGCTACACCTTC,CASKWDASNYGYTF
TRBV29-1,TRBJ1-1,NA,13,NA,TGCAGCGTTTTACAGGGTCTTAACACTGAAGCTTTCTTT,CSVLQGLNTEAFF
TRBV12-3/TRBV12-4,TRBJ2-7,many,15,NA,TGTGCCAGCAGTTTAGGGACACCAAAACCCTACGAGCAGTACTTC,CASSLGTPKPYEQYF
TRBV6-2/TRBV6-3,TRBJ2-2,NA,15,NA,TGTGCCAGCAGTTACCGCATAGGACGGGCCGGGGAGCTGTTTTTT,CASSYRIGRAGELFF
TRBV28,TRBJ1-4,NA,15,TRBD1,TGTGCCAGCACTGATCGGGGACAGATTAATGAAAAACTGTTTTTT,CASTDRGQINEKLFF
TRBV2,TRBJ1-2,many,13,NA,TGTGCCAGCAGTGGGACAAGTCAGCTTGGCTACACCTTC,CASSGTSQLGYTF
TRBV7-2,TRBJ2-5,few,14,NA,TGTGCCAGCAGCTTAAGCCGGCCCGGGGAGACCCAGTACTTC,CASSLSRPGETQYF
TRBV19,TRBJ2-1,NA,14,TRBD1,TGTGCCAGTAGTAAAGGGGGCCAGTGGAATGAGCAGTTCTTC,CASSKGGQWNEQFF
TRBV11-2,TRBJ2-7,many,13,NA,TGTGCCAGCAGCTTACACACTTCCTACGAGCAGTACTTC,CASSLHTSYEQYF
TRBV19,TRBJ2-1,many,14,TRBD1,TGTGCCAGTACCCAGGGGACAGGCTACAATGAGCAGTTCTTC,CASTQGTGYNEQFF
TRBV3-1,TRBJ2-7,NA,15,NA,TGTGCCAGCAGCCAAGAGGACAGAAAACCCTACGAGCAGTACTTC,CASSQEDRKPYEQYF
TRBV20-1,TRBJ2-6,many,14,NA,TGCAGTGCAAGCATCAGCTCTGGGGCCAACGTCCTGACTTTC,CSASISSGANVLTF
TRBV12-3/TRBV12-4,TRBJ2-7,many,14,TRBD1,TGTGCCAGCAGTTTGGGGACAGAGTCCTACGAGCAGTACTTC,CASSLGTESYEQYF
TRBV7-2,TRBJ1-2,NA,13,NA,TGTGCCAGCAGCTTAGCGCTTCTATCCGGCTACACCTTC,CASSLALLSGYTF
TRBV5-6,TRBJ2-5,many,14,NA,TGTGCCAGCAGCTTCGGGGCCCTTGGGGAGACCCAGTACTTC,CASSFGALGETQYF
TRBV6-2/TRBV6-3,TRBJ1-1,many,14,TRBD1,TGTGCCAGCGGTACAGGGGGCCTAAACACTGAAGCTTTCTTT,CASGTGGLNTEAFF
TRBV7-2,TRBJ1-1,many,13,TRBD1,TGTGCCAGCAGCCGGACAGGGCTCCTGGAAGCTTTCTTT,CASSRTGLLEAFF